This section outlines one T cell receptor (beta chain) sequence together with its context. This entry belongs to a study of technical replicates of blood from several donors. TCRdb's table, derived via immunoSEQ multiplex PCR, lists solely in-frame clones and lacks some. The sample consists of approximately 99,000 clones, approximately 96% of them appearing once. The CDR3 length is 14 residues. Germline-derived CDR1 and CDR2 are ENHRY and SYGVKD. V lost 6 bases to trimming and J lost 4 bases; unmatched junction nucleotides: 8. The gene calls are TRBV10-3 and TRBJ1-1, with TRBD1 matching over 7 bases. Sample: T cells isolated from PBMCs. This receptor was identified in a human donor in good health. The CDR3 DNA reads TGTGCCATCAGCCTCGACAGGGATAGCACTGAAGCTTTCTTT. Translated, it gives CAISLDRDSTEAFF.